A single sample is the source of the 6 T cell receptor beta chains below, sequenced in a study of blood T cell repertoires in COVID-19 (dated by TCRdb to the early 2020s). Library prep was done by the immunoSEQ multiplex PCR assay. TCRdb mirrors the immuneACCESS table, restricted to in-frame sequences. Some clones are absent from its copies; in checked studies, under half trace to an unresolved V gene, and the reason for the others is unknown. In all, the sample holds 90,000 to 120,000 clones, and about nine tenths of those were seen once. In total, the top ten clones hold 15% of the sample. Material for sequencing was peripheral blood. The receptors come from a man aged 50-60 years with acute or convalescent COVID-19.

The chain couples TRBV24-1 to TRBJ1-5, with D uncertain. CDR3 size: 15 residues. Germline V gene lookup returns CDR1 KGHDR and CDR2 SFDVKD. V dropped 3 bases and J dropped 0 bases, with 8 bases sitting between them. CDR3 sequence: CATSDVGDSNQPQHF. CDR3 DNA: TGTGCCACCAGTGATGTCGGTGATAGCAATCAGCCCCAGCATTTT.

The gene calls are TRBV28 and TRBJ2-2; possibly TRBD2 for D (5 bases). Trimming removed 4 bases at V and 3 bases at J, with 18 bases between. CDR1 and CDR2 from the germline V gene are MDHEN and SYDVKM. The CDR3 length is 17 residues. The CDR3 loop is CASSSLRGRLDTGELFF. In DNA, the CDR3 is TGTGCCAGCAGTTCGCTCCGGGGTAGGCTAGACACCGGGGAGCTGTTTTTT.

V gene TRBV6-1 combines with J gene TRBJ2-7; D possibly corresponds to TRBD1 (6 bases). The V gene's germline CDR1 is MNHNS and CDR2 SASEGT. The CDR3 covers 13 residues. The germline V and J ends were trimmed by 1 base and 4 bases, with 8 bases remaining between them. CDR3 in DNA: TGTGCCAGCAGTGAAGGGACAGTTTACGAGCAGTACTTC. Translation: CASSEGTVYEQYF.

The chain has TRBV7-2 and TRBJ2-1, with D maybe TRBD2 (5 bases). Germline V gene lookup returns CDR1 SGHTA and CDR2 FQGNSA. This CDR3 is 15 amino acids long. The ends were cut back, 5 bases at V and 0 bases at J, with 11 bases in the middle. Here the CDR3 reads CASSQRISSYNEQFF. The CDR3 DNA reads as TGTGCCAGCAGCCAGCGGATTAGCTCCTACAATGAGCAGTTCTTC.

The CDR3 nucleotides are TGTGCCAGTAGCCCTAGCGCTAAAGAGACCCAGTACTTC. Protein product: CASSPSAKETQYF. The chain uses TRBV11-2 and TRBJ2-5, with D perhaps TRBD2 (6 bases). Trimming took 9 bases from V and 3 from J, leaving 14 bases between them. The CDR3 is made up of 13 amino acids. CDR1 and CDR2 (germline): SGHAT, FQNNGV.

This chain joins TRBV28 and TRBJ2-1; possible D gene TRBD2, 5 bases. The ends were cut back, 6 bases at V and 0 bases at J, with 9 bases in the middle. The germline gives CDR1 MDHEN, CDR2 SYDVKM. The length of the CDR3 is 14 residues. CDR3 sequence reads: CASSRDSSYNEQFF. Written as DNA, the CDR3 is TGTGCCAGCAGCCGGGATAGCTCCTACAATGAGCAGTTCTTC. Full variable domain (rest looked up from reference TRBV28 and TRBJ2-1): DVKVTQSSRYLVKRTGEKVFLECVQDMDHENMFWYRQDPGLGLRLIYFSYDVKMKEKGDIPEGYSVSREKKERFSLILESASTNQTSMYLCASSRDSSYNEQFFGPGTRLTVL.